Listed here are 19 T cell receptor beta chains from one sample, sequenced in a study of vaccination and CD4 T cells after COVID-19. The treatment denotes: approximately nine-day PBMC culture with coronavirus spike peptide pools or control peptides (ViraFEST assay). Antigen specificity for these receptors is unknown. Oncomine TCR Beta short-read sequencing was applied to DNA from cultured CD4+ T cells. TCRdb re-analysed the PCR reads in MiXCR, keeping a single row per CDR3 protein. Among 15,000 to 20,000 distinct CDR3 sequences listed, around four fifths were seen once. Specimen: CD4+ T cells from blood, cultured in vitro, collected after SARS-CoV-2 vaccination. The receptors derive from a human donor who received a COVID-19 vaccine.

The genes are TRBV18 and TRBJ2-1, with TRBD2 matching over 8 bases. The J segment lost 3 bases and the V segment lost 3 bases, leaving 4 bases of the junction unmatched. The CDR3 consists of 15 residues. The germline CDR1 and CDR2 sequences are KGHSH and LQKENI. Written as DNA, the CDR3 is TGTGCCAGCTCACCGTCGGGACTAGACTACAATGAGCAGTTCTTC. This gives the protein CASSPSGLDYNEQFF.

The chain carries TRBV15 and TRBJ1-2; TRBD1 might be the D (6 bases). Per the germline V gene, CDR1 is LNHNV and CDR2 is YYDKDF (reference sequence). V was cut by 1 base and J by 4 bases, with 13 bases left in between. The CDR3 consists of 15 residues. DNA for the CDR3: TGTGCCACCAGCAGAGTCCAGGGGCTCCGCTATGGCTACACCTTC. This gives the protein CATSRVQGLRYGYTF.

The CDR3 region is CATSRDRVGGTQYF. The CDR3 nucleotides read TGTGCCACCAGCAGAGACCGAGTGGGGGGTACGCAGTATTTT. V and J are TRBV15 and TRBJ2-3, with a weak D call TRBD2 (6 bases). The germline V gene encodes CDR1 LNHNV and CDR2 YYDKDF (reference sequence). The CDR3 consists of 14 residues. The V gene lost 0 bases and the J gene lost 8 bases, with 12 bases spanning the gap. The full variable domain, with the rest looked up from reference TRBV15 and TRBJ2-3, is DAMVIQNPRYQVTQFGKPVTLSCSQTLNHNVMYWYQQKSSQAPKLLFHYYDKDFNNEADTPDNFQSRRPNTSFCFLDIRSPGLGDTAMYLCATSRDRVGGTQYFGPGTRLTVL.

V gene TRBV6-1 combines with J gene TRBJ1-1; TRBD1 agrees at 7 bases. The CDR3 is 14 residues long. CDR1 MNHNS and CDR2 SASEGT come from the germline V gene. V shed 5 bases, J shed 1 base, and the junction held 4 bases outside the gene matches. The CDR3 coding sequence is TGTGCCAGCAGTCACAACAGGGGGAACACTGAAGCTTTCTTT. Its protein product is CASSHNRGNTEAFF.

This clonotype appeared a few times. The J gene is TRBJ2-7, the V gene TRBV7-2; 14 bases fit TRBD2. Germline lookup yields CDR1 SGHTA and CDR2 FQGNSA. V was clipped by 5 bases and J by 4 bases; unmatched bases: 10. The CDR3 runs 17 residues. The CDR3 here is CASSRTSGGPRLYEQYF. The CDR3 nucleotides read TGTGCCAGCAGCAGGACTAGCGGGGGGCCTCGTCTGTACGAGCAGTACTTC. The full variable domain, rest sourced from reference TRBV7-2 and TRBJ2-7, is GAGVSQSPSNKVTEKGKDVELRCDPISGHTALYWYRQSLGQGLEFLIYFQGNSAPDKSGLPSDRFSAERTGGSVSTLTIQRTQQEDSAVYLCASSRTSGGPRLYEQYFGPGTRLTVT.

This chain links TRBV6-1 with TRBJ2-5, with 7 bases identical to TRBD1. The CDR3 has 17 amino acids. Germline CDR1 reads MNHNS; CDR2 reads SASEGT. With V trimmed by 2 bases and J by 7 bases, 16 bases remained unmatched. The CDR3 region is CASSELGRQGAGGTQYF. The CDR3 nucleotides read TGTGCCAGCAGTGAACTCGGGCGACAAGGGGCAGGGGGGACCCAGTACTTC.

J is TRBJ1-5 and V is TRBV2; the match to TRBD1 covers 7 bases. The CDR3 runs to 15 residues. J gave up 3 bases and V 8 bases, and 10 bases lay outside the gene matches. Germline assignment: CDR1 SNHLY and CDR2 FYNNEI. CDR3 residues: CASSKTGRDNQPQHF. The CDR3 nucleotides are TGTGCCAGCTCTAAGACAGGGAGGGACAATCAGCCCCAGCATTTT.

This clonotype showed up just once. The chain combines TRBV25-1 with TRBJ2-2, with TRBD1 matching 7 bases. J gave up 6 bases and V 6 bases, and 10 bases lay outside the gene matches. The CDR3 extends over 15 amino acids. Germline values: CDR1 MGHDK, CDR2 SYGVNS. The CDR3 spells CASRPSDRIAGELFF. The CDR3 nucleotides read TGTGCCAGCAGACCCTCGGACAGGATCGCCGGGGAGCTGTTTTTT.

The chain carries TRBV6-1 and TRBJ2-7; no firm D call. CDR3 length: 12 residues. Germline V gene lookup returns CDR1 MNHNS and CDR2 SASEGT. Trimming cost V 5 bases and J 9 bases, with 14 bases left between them. The CDR3 DNA reads TGTGCCAGCAGTCGTAGGGCCCCGGGGCAGTACTTC. Translation gives CASSRRAPGQYF.

This chain joins TRBV12-3 or TRBV12-4 and TRBJ1-5; no firm D call. Trimming cost V 6 bases and J 7 bases, with 16 bases left between them. The CDR3 spans 14 residues. The CDR3 spells CASRYSGSIQPQHF. The CDR3 region has the DNA TGTGCCAGCAGATATTCGGGATCAATCCAGCCCCAGCATTTT.

The CDR3, as DNA: TGTGCCAGCAGTGAAGCATCGGCAGGGAGAAACACCATATATTTT. It translates to CASSEASAGRNTIYF. The rearrangement joins TRBV2 to TRBJ1-3; possible D gene TRBD1, 5 bases. Germline-derived CDR1 and CDR2 are SNHLY and FYNNEI. This CDR3 has 15 residues. Trimming cost V 0 bases and J 5 bases, with 11 bases left between them.

The chain carries TRBV20-1 and TRBJ2-5, with D hard to call. The CDR3 has 12 amino acids. The ends were cut back, 6 bases at V and 5 bases at J, with 13 bases in the middle. Germline-derived CDR1 and CDR2 are DFQATT and SNEGSKA (reference sequence). In DNA form, the CDR3 reads TGCAGTGCCAGTTCCCCTGGGGAGACCCAGTACTTC. Encoded protein: CSASSPGETQYF.

This clonotype was observed a single time. The junction does not match germline at one end; this may be a read error. The rearrangement uses TRBV4-2 and TRBJ2-7; weak D call: TRBD1 (6 bases). This CDR3 has 14 amino acids. Germline assignment: CDR1 LGHNA and CDR2 YNFKEQ. CDR3 nucleotides: TGTGCCAGCAGCAAAGAGGGACATCCGTACGAGCAGTACTTC. Its translation: CASSKEGHPYEQYF.

The chain couples TRBV20-1 to TRBJ1-5, with TRBD1 matching over 8 bases. In germline, CDR1 is DFQATT, CDR2 SNEGSKA (reference sequence). The junction had 8 bases not matched to a gene; V was cut back by 2 bases and J by 5 bases. This CDR3 has 15 amino acids. The CDR3: CSARSTRDRYQPQHF. Written as DNA, the CDR3 is TGCAGTGCTAGATCAACCCGGGACAGGTATCAGCCCCAGCATTTT.

This clonotype was seen more than once but under ten times. The V and J genes are TRBV7-6 and TRBJ2-3; D may correspond to TRBD1 or TRBD2 (6 bases each). Germline values: CDR1 SGHVS, CDR2 FNYEAQ. The germline V and J ends were trimmed by 2 bases and 4 bases, with 10 bases remaining between them. This CDR3 region has 14 residues. CDR3 sequence (DNA): TGTGCCAGCAGCTTATTTAGGGGGGCAGATACGCAGTATTTT. This gives the protein CASSLFRGADTQYF.

The CDR3 here is CSARDLGGIGNEQFF. CDR3 DNA: TGCAGTGCTAGAGATTTAGGGGGAATCGGCAATGAGCAGTTCTTC. This chain uses TRBV20-1 with TRBJ2-1; the D gene is possibly TRBD1 (6 bases). The CDR3 contains 15 residues. The V end lost 0 bases, the J end lost 6 bases, and 15 bases lay between the germline ends. The germline CDR1 and CDR2 sequences are DFQATT and SNEGSKA (reference sequence).

The V gene is TRBV3-1, the J gene TRBJ2-5, with 9 bases lining up with TRBD1. The CDR3 totals 14 residues. The ends lost 8 bases at V and 5 bases at J; junction bases unmatched: 9. Germline-derived CDR1 and CDR2 are LGHDT and YNNKEL (reference sequence). Here the CDR3 DNA reads TGTGCCAGCGTCAAACAGGGGGCCCGGGAGACCCAGTACTTC. It translates to CASVKQGARETQYF.

V usage is TRBV5-1 and J usage is TRBJ2-5, with D possibly TRBD1 on 6 matching bases. Germline lookup yields CDR1 SGHRS and CDR2 YFSETQ. This CDR3 is 14 amino acids long. The V end was cut by 4 bases, the J end by 1 base, with 11 bases between. In DNA, the CDR3 is TGCGCCAGCAGCGGAGGACAGCCCCAAGAGACCCAGTACTTC. It encodes CASSGGQPQETQYF.

This clonotype was recorded once. The chain couples TRBV19 to TRBJ1-3, with D possibly being TRBD1 (6 bases). From germline, CDR1 is LNHDA and CDR2 SQIVND (reference sequence). This CDR3 is 15 amino acids long. V lost 5 bases to trimming and J lost 2 bases, with 13 bases between them. Here the CDR3 reads CASSPRTDPGNTIYF. CDR3 sequence (DNA): TGTGCCAGTAGTCCCCGGACAGACCCTGGAAACACCATATATTTT.